Sequencing of this T cell receptor (beta chain) was carried out in a study of T cells expressing NK-cell markers. Details on this clonotype: What it recognizes is unknown.

Study-wide results and caveats: The leading position in the CD3+CD56-NKG2C+ fraction of a handful of donors also went to these clonotypes.

UMI-tagged 5'RACE template switching yielded the TCR beta cDNA. With the 5' RACE reads reprocessed, TCRdb shows one record per CDR3 protein and no DNA. This repertoire includes roughly 390,000 distinct CDR3 sequences. Sequences were obtained from blood T cells: a sorted CD56 or NKG2C T cell subset, CD4+ or CD8+ T cells, or bulk PBMC T cells (not recorded which). The sequence was obtained from a man aged 18-70 years in good health.

The chain's CDR3 is CASSLRIGRVGLPGELFF. This rearrangement joins TRBV11-2 to TRBJ2-2; TCRdb names TRBD1, which stays unverified in the absence of DNA. The CDR3 totals 18 residues. Germline values: CDR1 SGHAT, CDR2 FQNNGV.